This paragraph covers one T cell receptor (beta chain) sequence. This sample was taken from a study of T cells after somatic rescue of genetic block. Libraries were prepared by immunoSEQ multiplex PCR; TCRdb keeps only in-frame clonotypes and omits some of them. The sample contains 68,000 or so clones, about nine tenths of which appear only once. CDR3 length: 14 residues. V lost 3 bases, J lost 0 bases, and 1 base stayed unmatched. Germline V gene sequence: CDR1 MGHDK, CDR2 SYGVNS. The sequence was obtained from a man in his forties. The chain carries TRBV25-1 and TRBJ2-7, with 8 bases lining up with TRBD2. What was sequenced was peripheral blood mononuclear cells (PBMCs). CDR3 sequence (DNA): TGTGCCAGCAGTGACCTAGCGGGCTCCTACGAGCAGTACTTC. This gives the protein CASSDLAGSYEQYF.